This T cell receptor (beta chain) was obtained from a study of graft-versus-host responses after intestinal transplantation. At the level of the study: All recipients were given anti-thymocyte globulin induction, and tacrolimus and steroids were then administered for roughly three years.

The V gene lost 6 bases and the J gene lost 2 bases, with 7 bases spanning the gap. The CDR3 is made up of 12 amino acids. Germline values: CDR1 MRHNA, CDR2 SNTAGT. Study-wide points: Elevated graft-versus-host to host-versus-graft clonal ratios in allografts were recorded for patients with graft-donor T cell macrochimerism. GvH clonotypes were identified within recipient marrow, with a subset emerging first in ileum or blood. Association was observed between peak circulating GvH clone levels and early post-transplant HvG declines.

On this clone itself: As yet, its antigen is unknown.

Sequencing used immunoSEQ multiplex PCR; TCRdb keeps in-frame clones, though not all of them. The sample shows about 130,000 clones, approximately 92% of them seen only once. This clonotype was sampled from a human donor who received an intestinal transplant. The input for sequencing was unstimulated CD4+ T cells sorted from spleen or lymph node cells, taken before intestinal transplant. The genes are TRBV6-4 and TRBJ2-5; D may be TRBD1 (5 bases). Here the CDR3 DNA reads TGTGCCAGCAGGACAGATCAAGAGACCCAGTACTTC. This encodes CASRTDQETQYF.